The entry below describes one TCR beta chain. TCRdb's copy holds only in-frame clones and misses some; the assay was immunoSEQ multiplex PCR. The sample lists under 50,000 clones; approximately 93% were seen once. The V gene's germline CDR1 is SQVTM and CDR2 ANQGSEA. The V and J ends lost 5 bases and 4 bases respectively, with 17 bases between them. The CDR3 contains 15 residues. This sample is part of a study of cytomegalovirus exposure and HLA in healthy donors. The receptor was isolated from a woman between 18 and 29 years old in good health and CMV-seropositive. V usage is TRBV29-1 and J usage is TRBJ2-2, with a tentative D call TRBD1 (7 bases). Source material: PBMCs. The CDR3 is CSVPSQGGITGELFF. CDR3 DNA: TGCAGCGTTCCCTCCCAGGGGGGAATCACCGGGGAGCTGTTTTTT.